This TCR beta chain was captured by sequencing in a study of blood T cells in healthy people across ages. Study-level points and caveats: Naive T cell percentage strongly correlated with TCR beta diversity. Possibly, changes in expanded clonotypes were confounded because donor CMV status was unknown.

Using a J-beta primer mix together with a sample-barcoded 5' primer, a second PCR was run for roughly 7 to 12 cycles. TCRdb reprocessed the 5' RACE reads via MiXCR and lists one record per CDR3 protein. Of roughly 500,000 distinct CDR3 sequences listed, roughly 29% are singletons. Trimming stripped 4 bases from V and 7 bases from J, with 13 bases between. Germline V lookup: CDR1 SQVTM, CDR2 ANQGSEA. CDR3 size: 13 residues. Donors were systemically healthy Caucasian individuals from Russia aged about 6 to 100 years. This clonotype has only a few counts. The antigen remains undetermined. The receptor comes from a woman aged 70-85 years in good health. The chain combines TRBV29-1 with TRBJ1-4; D not resolved. The sample consisted of blood. CDR3 residues: CSVVQIGGEKLFF. As DNA, the CDR3 is TGCAGCGTTGTACAAATCGGAGGTGAAAAACTGTTTTTT.